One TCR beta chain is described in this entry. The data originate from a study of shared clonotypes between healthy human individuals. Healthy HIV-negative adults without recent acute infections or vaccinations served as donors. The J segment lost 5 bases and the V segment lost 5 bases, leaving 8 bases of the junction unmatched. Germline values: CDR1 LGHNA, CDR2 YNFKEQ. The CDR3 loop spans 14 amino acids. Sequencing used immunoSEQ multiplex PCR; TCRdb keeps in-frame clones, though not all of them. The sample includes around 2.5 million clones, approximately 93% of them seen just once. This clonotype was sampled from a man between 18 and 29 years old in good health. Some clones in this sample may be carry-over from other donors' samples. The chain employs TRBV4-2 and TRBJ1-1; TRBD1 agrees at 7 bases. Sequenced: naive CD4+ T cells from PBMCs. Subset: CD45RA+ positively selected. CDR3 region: CASSDRVGVTEAFF. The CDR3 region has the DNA TGTGCCAGCAGCGACAGGGTCGGGGTTACTGAAGCTTTCTTT.